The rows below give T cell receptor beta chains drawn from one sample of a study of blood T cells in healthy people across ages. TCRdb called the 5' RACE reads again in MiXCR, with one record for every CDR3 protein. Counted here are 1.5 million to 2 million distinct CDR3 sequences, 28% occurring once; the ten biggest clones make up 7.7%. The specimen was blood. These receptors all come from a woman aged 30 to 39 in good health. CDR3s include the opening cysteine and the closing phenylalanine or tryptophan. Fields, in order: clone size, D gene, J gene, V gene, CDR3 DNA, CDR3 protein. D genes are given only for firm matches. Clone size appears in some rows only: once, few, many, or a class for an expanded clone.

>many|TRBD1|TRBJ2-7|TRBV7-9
TGTGCCAGCAGCTCTAGACAGGGGAATTACGAGCAGTACTTC
CASSSRQGNYEQYF
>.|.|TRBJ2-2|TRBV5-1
TGCGCCAGCAGCTCCTTTGAGAACACCGGGGAGCTGTTTTTT
CASSSFENTGELFF
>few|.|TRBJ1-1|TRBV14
TGTGCCAGCAGGCAGTCAGGGCGAGGGACTGAAGCTTTCTTT
CASRQSGRGTEAFF
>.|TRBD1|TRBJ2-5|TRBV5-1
TGCGCCAGCAGCTTCACCGGGACAGGGGTTGAGACCCAGTACTTC
CASSFTGTGVETQYF
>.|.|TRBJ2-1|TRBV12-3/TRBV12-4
TGTGCCAGCAGTTTAGCTATCAAGCATGAGCAGTTCTTC
CASSLAIKHEQFF
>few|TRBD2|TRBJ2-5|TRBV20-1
TGCAGTGCTGCGGGAGGTTTTGTGGAGACCCAGTACTTC
CSAAGGFVETQYF
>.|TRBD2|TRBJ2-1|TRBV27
TGTGCCAGCTCGCGAGTCGGTACTAGCGGCAATGAGCAGTTCTTC
CASSRVGTSGNEQFF
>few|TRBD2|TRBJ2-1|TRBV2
TGTGCCAGCAGTGCCGAGCGGGGGACGGGTAATGAGCAGTTCTTC
CASSAERGTGNEQFF
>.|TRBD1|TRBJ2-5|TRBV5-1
TGCGCCAGCAGCTTACAACAGGGGGCTGGAGAGACCCAGTACTTC
CASSLQQGAGETQYF
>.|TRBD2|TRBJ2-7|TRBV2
TGTGCCAGCAGTGAGGAGCGGGGGGTCGAGCAGTACTTC
CASSEERGVEQYF
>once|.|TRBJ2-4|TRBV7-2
TGTGCCAGCAGGGAGCTAGGTCTTGAGCAGTACTTC
CASRELGLEQYF
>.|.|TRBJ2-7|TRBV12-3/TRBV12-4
TGTGCCAGCAGTTTAGGTGCAGGGCCCGAGCAGTACTTC
CASSLGAGPEQYF
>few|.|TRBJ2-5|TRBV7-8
TGTGCCAGCAGCCATAAGGCGGGTCAAGGGGAGACCCAGTACTTC
CASSHKAGQGETQYF
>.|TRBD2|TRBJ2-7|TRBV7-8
TGTGCCAGCACGTCCGGGACTAGCGGGACGGAGCAGTACTTC
CASTSGTSGTEQYF
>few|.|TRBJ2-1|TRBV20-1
TGCAGTGCGATCGACAGAAACAATGAGCAGTTCTTC
CSAIDRNNEQFF
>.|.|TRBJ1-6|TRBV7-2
TGTGCCAGCAGCCTCGACCGGAGTTCACCCCTCCACTTT
CASSLDRSSPLHF
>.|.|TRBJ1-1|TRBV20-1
TGCAGTGCTAATTTTTTTGGGGTGAACACTGAAGCTTTCTTT
CSANFFGVNTEAFF
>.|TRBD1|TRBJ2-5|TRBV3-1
TGTGCCAGCAGCCAAGTCCACAGGGGGCATGGAGAGACCCAGTACTTC
CASSQVHRGHGETQYF
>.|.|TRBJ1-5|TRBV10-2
TGCGCCAGTGCAGACCCGGGACGGCCCTCTCAGCCCCAGCATTTT
CASADPGRPSQPQHF
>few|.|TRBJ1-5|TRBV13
TGTGCCAGCAGCTTAGGGGTCCACAATCAGCCCCAGCATTTT
CASSLGVHNQPQHF
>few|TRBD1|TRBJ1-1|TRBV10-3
TGTGCCATCATGGGACAGGGCACGGTGGCTTTCTTT
CAIMGQGTVAFF
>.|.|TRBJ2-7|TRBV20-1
TGCAGTGCTAGAGACCCGACAGCCTACTCCTACGAGCGGGACTTC
CSARDPTAYSYERDF
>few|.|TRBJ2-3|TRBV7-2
TGTGCCAGCAGCCCTAACGGGGGCTCCGACGCAGATACGCAGTATTTT
CASSPNGGSDADTQYF
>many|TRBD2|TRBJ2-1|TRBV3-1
TGTGCCAGCAGGCGACTAGCGGGTTCCTACAATGAGCAGTTCTTC
CASRRLAGSYNEQFF
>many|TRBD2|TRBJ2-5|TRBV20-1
TGCAGTGCTACCGGGACTACTTTCCGGACCCAGTACTTC
CSATGTTFRTQYF
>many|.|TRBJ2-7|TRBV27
TGTGCCAGCAGTTTAAGGCCAGGGGATGGGGGGACAGCCTACGAGCAGTACTTC
CASSLRPGDGGTAYEQYF
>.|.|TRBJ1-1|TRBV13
TGTGCCAGCAGCGCGCCCGGTGAAGCTTTCTTT
CASSAPGEAFF
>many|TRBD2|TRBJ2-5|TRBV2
TGTGCCAGCAGTGCGGGACTAGCGGGATCCTGGGAGACCCAGTACTTC
CASSAGLAGSWETQYF
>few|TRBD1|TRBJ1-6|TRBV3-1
TGTGCCAGCAGCCGGCGGGGACAGGGTTATTCACCCCTCCACTTT
CASSRRGQGYSPLHF
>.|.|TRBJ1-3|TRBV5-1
TGCGCCAGCAGCTTGGATTTCAACTCTGGAAACACCATATATTTT
CASSLDFNSGNTIYF
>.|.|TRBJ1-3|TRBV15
TGTGCCACCAGCTACTTGGGCTCTGGAAACACCATATATTTT
CATSYLGSGNTIYF
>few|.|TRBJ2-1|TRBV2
TGTGCCAGCAGTGATAGGACTACCTCGAACGAGCAGTTCTTC
CASSDRTTSNEQFF
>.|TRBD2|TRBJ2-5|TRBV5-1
TGCGCCAGCAGCTTGTGGGGACTAGCGGGAGGCGAAGAGACCCAGTACTTC
CASSLWGLAGGEETQYF
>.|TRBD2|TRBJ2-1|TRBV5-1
TGCGCCAGCAGCGTTGGACTAGCAAACTGCAATGAGCAGTTCTTC
CASSVGLANCNEQFF
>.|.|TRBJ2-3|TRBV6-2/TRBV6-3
TGTGCCAGCAGACCCGACCCCCAGTCCGATACGCAGTATTTT
CASRPDPQSDTQYF
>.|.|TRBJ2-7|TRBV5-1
TGCGCCAGCAGCTTTGGGGAAAACAGCGAGCAGTACTTC
CASSFGENSEQYF
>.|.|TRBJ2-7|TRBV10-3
TGTGCCATCAGTGCCGACGCCCCGGGCGAGCAGTACTTC
CAISADAPGEQYF
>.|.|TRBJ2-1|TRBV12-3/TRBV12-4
TGTGCCAGCAGTCCCCCCGGGGTAAATAATGAGCAGTTCTTC
CASSPPGVNNEQFF
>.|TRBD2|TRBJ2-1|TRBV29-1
TGCAGCGCCCTGCCGGGGGACGGGGGGGTCATGGGTGAGCAGTTCTTC
CSALPGDGGVMGEQFF
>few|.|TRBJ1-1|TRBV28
TGTGCCAGCAGTTTAACGGAGGTAAAAGCTTTCTTT
CASSLTEVKAFF